This T cell receptor beta chain originates from a study of T cell changes during pregnancy in multiple sclerosis (dated by TCRdb to between 2019 and 2020). Broadly, across the study: The study examined how the T cell repertoire changed over the course of pregnancy in women with multiple sclerosis.

On this clone: Its antigen remains unidentified. It has no much larger one-base neighbor in the sample; base qualities were not kept.

Library generation was performed with the immunoSEQ multiplex PCR assay. The clones in this table, taken by TCRdb from immuneACCESS, are in-frame only. Not every clone is retained; where verified, under half of the shortfall comes from an unresolved V gene, and the cause of the rest is unknown. Across this sample there are fewer than 140,000 clones, with under 95% seen only once. The ten largest account for 1.6% of the sample. The V end gives up 0 bases and the J end 7 bases, leaving 16 bases in the junction not matched to a gene. Via the germline V gene (reference sequence), CDR1 is SGHKS and CDR2 YYEKEE. The CDR3 sequence holds 18 residues, the cysteine and phenylalanine included. CDR3 DNA is the only sequence kept; it has 54 bases, read in frame from the first base.

This TCR was recovered from a female donor with multiple sclerosis, enrolled in a pregnancy study. The material was peripheral blood, obtained before pregnancy. Recombination connected TRBV5-5 to TRBJ1-5; TRBD1 aligns with 7 central bases. The CDR3 here reads CASSLASASGQNGQPQHF. The DNA sequence is as follows: TGTGCCAGCAGCTTGGCTTCCGCCTCGGGACAGAATGGGCAGCCCCAGCATTTT.